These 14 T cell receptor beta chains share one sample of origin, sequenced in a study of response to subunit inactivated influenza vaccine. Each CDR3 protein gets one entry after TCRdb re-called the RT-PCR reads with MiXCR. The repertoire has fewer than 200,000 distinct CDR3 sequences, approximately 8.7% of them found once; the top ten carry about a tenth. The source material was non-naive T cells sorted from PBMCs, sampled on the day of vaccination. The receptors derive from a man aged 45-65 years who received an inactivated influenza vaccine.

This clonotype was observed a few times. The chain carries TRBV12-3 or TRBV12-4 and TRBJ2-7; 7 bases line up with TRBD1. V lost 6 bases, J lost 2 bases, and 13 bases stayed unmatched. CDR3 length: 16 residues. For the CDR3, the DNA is TGTGCCAGCAGCCCCACCCGACAGGGATCTACCTACGAGCAGTACTTC. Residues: CASSPTRQGSTYEQYF.

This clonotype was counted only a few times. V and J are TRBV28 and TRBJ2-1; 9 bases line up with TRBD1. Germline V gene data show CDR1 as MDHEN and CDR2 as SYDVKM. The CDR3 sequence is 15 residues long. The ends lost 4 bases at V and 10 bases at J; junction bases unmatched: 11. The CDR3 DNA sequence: TGTGCCAGCAGTTCTCAGACAGGGGGGGCCAGGGAGCAGTTCTTC. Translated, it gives CASSSQTGGAREQFF.

CDR3 bases: TGTGCCAGCAGCCCGACTAGGATGTCCTACAATGAGCAGTTCTTC. This codes for CASSPTRMSYNEQFF. The chain combines TRBV7-2 with TRBJ2-1; tentatively, D is TRBD2 (6 bases). CDR3 length equals 15 residues. The V and J ends lost 5 bases and 1 base respectively, with 12 bases between them. The germline CDR1 and CDR2 sequences are SGHTA and FQGNSA.

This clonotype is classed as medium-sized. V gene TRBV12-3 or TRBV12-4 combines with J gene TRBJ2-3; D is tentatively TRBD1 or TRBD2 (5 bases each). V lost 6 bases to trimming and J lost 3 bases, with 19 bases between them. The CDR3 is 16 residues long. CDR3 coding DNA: TGTGCCAGCAGCCCGGGGCTGAGCGTTGTGACAGATACGCAGTATTTT. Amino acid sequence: CASSPGLSVVTDTQYF.

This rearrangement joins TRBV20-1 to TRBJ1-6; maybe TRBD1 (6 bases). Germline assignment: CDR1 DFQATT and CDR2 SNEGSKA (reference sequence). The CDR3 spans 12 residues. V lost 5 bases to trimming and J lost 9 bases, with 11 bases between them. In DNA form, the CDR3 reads TGCAGTGCTTACACAGGGCTTTCACCCCTCCACTTT. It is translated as CSAYTGLSPLHF.

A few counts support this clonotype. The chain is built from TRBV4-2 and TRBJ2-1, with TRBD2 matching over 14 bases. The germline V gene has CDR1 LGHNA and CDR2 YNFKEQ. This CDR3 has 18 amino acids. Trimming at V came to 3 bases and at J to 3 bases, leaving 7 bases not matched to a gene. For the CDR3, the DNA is TGTGCCAGCAGCCAGGCCGGGACTAGCGGGAGCTACTACAATGAGCAGTTCTTC. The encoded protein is CASSQAGTSGSYYNEQFF.

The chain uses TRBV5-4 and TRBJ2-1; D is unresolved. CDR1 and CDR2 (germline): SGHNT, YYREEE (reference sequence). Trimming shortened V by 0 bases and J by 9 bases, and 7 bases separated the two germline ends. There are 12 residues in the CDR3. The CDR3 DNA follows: TGTGCCAGCAGCTTGGTGGGAAGTGAGCAGTTCTTC. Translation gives CASSLVGSEQFF.

In DNA, the CDR3 is TGTGCCAGCAGCCGGGGGGTACAAGAGACCCAGTACTTC. Residues: CASSRGVQETQYF. This rearrangement joins TRBV7-2 to TRBJ2-5; 7 bases line up with TRBD2. This CDR3 is 13 amino acids long. Losses at the gene ends were 5 bases for V and 2 bases for J; bases not matched to a gene: 2. CDR1 SGHTA and CDR2 FQGNSA come from the germline V gene.

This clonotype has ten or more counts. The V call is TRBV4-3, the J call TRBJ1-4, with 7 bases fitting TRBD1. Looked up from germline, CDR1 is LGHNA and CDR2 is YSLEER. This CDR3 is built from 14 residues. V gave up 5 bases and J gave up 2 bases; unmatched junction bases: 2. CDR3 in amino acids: CASSEGATNEKLFF. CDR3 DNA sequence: TGCGCCAGCAGCGAGGGGGCGACTAATGAAAAACTGTTTTTT.

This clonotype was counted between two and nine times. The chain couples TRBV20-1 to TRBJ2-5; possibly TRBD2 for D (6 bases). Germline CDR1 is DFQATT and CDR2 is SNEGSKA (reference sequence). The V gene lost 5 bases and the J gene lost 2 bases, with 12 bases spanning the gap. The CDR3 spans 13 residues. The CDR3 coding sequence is TGCAGTGCTGACCGGGACTCACAAGAGACCCAGTACTTC. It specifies CSADRDSQETQYF.

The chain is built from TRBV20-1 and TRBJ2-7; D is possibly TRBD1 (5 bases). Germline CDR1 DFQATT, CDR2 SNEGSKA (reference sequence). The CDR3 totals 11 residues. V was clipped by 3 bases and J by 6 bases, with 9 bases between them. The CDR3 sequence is CSARAGFEQYF. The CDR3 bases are TGCAGTGCTAGGGCAGGGTTCGAGCAGTACTTC.

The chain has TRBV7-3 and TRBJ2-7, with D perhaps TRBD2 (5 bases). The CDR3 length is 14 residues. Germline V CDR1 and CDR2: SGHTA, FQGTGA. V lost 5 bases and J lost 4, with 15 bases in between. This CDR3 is CASSPSLGVYEQYF. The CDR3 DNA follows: TGTGCCAGCAGCCCCTCGCTGGGAGTGTACGAGCAGTACTTC. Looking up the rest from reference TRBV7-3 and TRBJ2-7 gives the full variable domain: GAGVSQTPSNKVTEKGKYVELRCDPISGHTALYWYRQSLGQGPEFLIYFQGTGAADDSGLPNDRFFAVRPEGSVSTLKIQRTERGDSAVYLCASSPSLGVYEQYFGPGTRLTVT.

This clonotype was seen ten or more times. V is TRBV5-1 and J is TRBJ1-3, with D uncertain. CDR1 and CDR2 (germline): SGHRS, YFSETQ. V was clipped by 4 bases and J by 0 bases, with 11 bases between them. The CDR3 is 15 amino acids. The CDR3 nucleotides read TGCGCCAGCAGCGCGGAGACGGTCTCTGGAAACACCATATATTTT. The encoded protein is CASSAETVSGNTIYF.

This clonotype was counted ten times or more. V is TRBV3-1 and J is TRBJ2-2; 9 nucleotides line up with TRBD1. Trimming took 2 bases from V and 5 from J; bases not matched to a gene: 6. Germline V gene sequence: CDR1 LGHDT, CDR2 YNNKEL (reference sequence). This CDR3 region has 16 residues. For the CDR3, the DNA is TGTGCCAGCAGCCAACATCCGGGACAGGGTACCGGGGAGCTGTTTTTT. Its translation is CASSQHPGQGTGELFF.